These 26 T cell receptor beta chains share one sample of origin, sequenced in a study of T cells in Graves' hyperthyroidism and ophthalmopathy. TCR beta CDR3 region amplification was performed from RNA transcripts. Using the HTBI primer set, a first-round RT-PCR was run on the TCR CDR3. Each CDR3 protein gets one entry after TCRdb re-called the multiplex PCR reads with MiXCR. This sample has 660,000 or so distinct CDR3 sequences, with approximately 42% found just once. The material sequenced was peripheral blood or thyroid tissue (not recorded which). Receptors were obtained from an adult man with Graves' disease, either hyperthyroidism or ophthalmopathy (not recorded which).

The V call is TRBV2, the J call TRBJ1-2; 8 bases agree with TRBD1. Germline V CDR1 and CDR2: SNHLY, FYNNEI. J gave up 4 bases and V 11 bases, and 6 bases lay outside the gene matches. This CDR3 contains 12 residues. The CDR3 region has the DNA TGTGCCGAACCGGGACAGGTCTATGGCTACACCTTC. This gives the protein CAEPGQVYGYTF.

This clonotype came up a few times. The V gene is TRBV29-1, the J gene TRBJ1-1; 9 bases are shared with TRBD1. The CDR3 is 13 amino acids. The germline gives CDR1 SQVTM, CDR2 ANQGSEA. Trimming removed 7 bases from V and 6 bases from J; junction bases left unmatched: 9. The CDR3 loop reads CSDLQGARPEAFF. Written as DNA, the CDR3 is TGCAGCGACCTACAGGGGGCGCGTCCTGAAGCTTTCTTT.

Comments on this clonotype: A much larger clone lies one base from this, so it may be a read error. J is TRBJ1-6 and V is TRBV19; tentative D call: TRBD1 (6 bases). The germline gives CDR1 LNHDA, CDR2 SQIVND (reference sequence). V dropped 8 bases and J dropped 9 bases, with 14 bases sitting between them. The CDR3 covers 13 residues. The CDR3 DNA is TGTGCCAGTGATGAACAGGGATCTTCACCCCTCCACTTT. It is translated as CASDEQGSSPLHF.

The rearrangement links TRBV7-9 to TRBJ1-5; D is possibly TRBD1 (5 bases). The CDR3 totals 15 residues. The ends were cut back, 8 bases at V and 0 bases at J, with 14 bases in the middle. Looked up from germline, CDR1 is SEHNR and CDR2 is FQNEAQ (reference sequence). In nucleotides, the CDR3 is TGTGCCAGCTCACCAGGGTCTGATAGCAATCAGCCCCAGCATTTT. Amino acids: CASSPGSDSNQPQHF.

This clonotype occurred many times. The rearrangement links TRBV10-2 to TRBJ1-1, with 11 nucleotides matching TRBD1. V was clipped by 3 bases and J by 8 bases; unmatched bases: 5. Germline-derived CDR1 and CDR2 are WSHSY and SAAADI. The CDR3 extends over 14 amino acids. In nucleotides, the CDR3 is TGCGCCAGCAGTGACCCGGGACAGGGGGACGAAGCTTTCTTT. It yields the protein CASSDPGQGDEAFF.

There are many counts of this clonotype. The chain combines TRBV7-2 with TRBJ1-2; D is unclear. Germline V gives CDR1 SGHTA, CDR2 FQGNSA. The CDR3 consists of 11 residues. Trimming took 5 bases from V and 7 from J, leaving 8 bases between them. The CDR3 DNA follows: TGTGCCAGCAGCCCGATGACTGGCTACACCTTC. Protein: CASSPMTGYTF.

The J gene is TRBJ1-1, the V gene TRBV7-9; 8 bases match TRBD1. CDR3 length: 12 residues. Germline CDR1 is SEHNR and CDR2 is FQNEAQ (reference sequence). The ends lost 0 bases at V and 11 bases at J; junction bases unmatched: 2. DNA for the CDR3: TGTGCCAGCAGCTTAGCCGGACAGGGCGCTTTCTTT. It encodes CASSLAGQGAFF.

This clonotype came up many times. This sequence joins TRBV19 and TRBJ1-1; D perhaps matches TRBD1 (5 bases). Germline V gives CDR1 LNHDA, CDR2 SQIVND (reference sequence). The CDR3 has 13 amino acids. The germline V and J ends were trimmed by 2 bases and 7 bases, with 11 bases remaining between them. As DNA, the CDR3 is TGTGCCAGTAGTATACCAGGGTACGGTGAAGCTTTCTTT. Its translation: CASSIPGYGEAFF.

This clonotype has a count of ten or more. This rearrangement joins TRBV10-3 to TRBJ1-1; 7 bases align to TRBD1. Looked up from germline, CDR1 is ENHRY and CDR2 is SYGVKD. The CDR3 loop spans 15 amino acids. With V trimmed by 4 bases and J by 2 bases, 7 bases remained unmatched. Here the CDR3 DNA reads TGTGCCATCAGTGCGTCCGGGACAGTCAACACTGAAGCTTTCTTT. Translation: CAISASGTVNTEAFF.

The rearrangement links TRBV25-1 to TRBJ1-2; 7 bases map to TRBD1. The germline CDR1 and CDR2 sequences are MGHDK and SYGVNS. There are 18 residues in the CDR3. V lost 3 bases to trimming and J lost 6 bases; unmatched junction nucleotides: 19. The CDR3 here is CASSDSTRVQGRVDGYTF. In DNA, the CDR3 is TGTGCCAGCAGTGATTCCACACGTGTACAGGGGAGGGTGGATGGCTACACCTTC.

V gene TRBV12-3 or TRBV12-4 combines with J gene TRBJ1-2, with D possibly being TRBD1 (5 bases). CDR3 length: 13 residues. Trimming took 6 bases from V and 8 from J, leaving 16 bases between them. The CDR3 loop is CASRGDFPVGYTF. The CDR3 DNA reads as TGTGCCAGCAGAGGGGATTTCCCGGTCGGCTACACCTTC.

The CDR3 bases are TGTGCCAGCAGCTTAGTATCGTTGACAGCGGGGGGGATGTACGAGCAGTACTTC. Translated: CASSLVSLTAGGMYEQYF. The V gene is TRBV7-6, the J gene TRBJ2-7, with TRBD2 matching 10 bases. The CDR3 loop spans 18 amino acids. J was trimmed by 4 bases and V by 1 base; bases with no gene match: 13. Germline CDR1 SGHVS, CDR2 FNYEAQ.

The chain uses TRBV2 and TRBJ1-5; D is perhaps TRBD1 (6 bases). The CDR3 extends over 13 amino acids. V lost 1 base and J 11 bases, leaving 12 bases between the germline ends. Germline assignment: CDR1 SNHLY and CDR2 FYNNEI. CDR3 sequence (DNA): TGTGCCAGCAGTGAAGAAGGGGGGTGGACCCAGCATTTT. It specifies CASSEEGGWTQHF.

The V and J genes are TRBV7-9 and TRBJ2-7, with 8 positions matching TRBD2. CDR1 SEHNR and CDR2 FQNEAQ come from the germline V gene (reference sequence). V trimming: 3 bases; J trimming: 2 bases; junction bases outside the gene matches: 9. The CDR3 runs 16 residues. The CDR3 here is CASSLATSGETYEQYF. For the CDR3, the DNA is TGTGCCAGCAGCTTGGCCACTAGCGGAGAAACCTACGAGCAGTACTTC.

CDR3 region: CARDSPNQPQHF. The CDR3, as DNA: TGTGCCCGGGACAGCCCCAATCAGCCCCAGCATTTT. The V and J genes are TRBV2 and TRBJ1-5; 7 bases are shared with TRBD1. The CDR3 has 12 amino acids. In germline, CDR1 is SNHLY, CDR2 FYNNEI. V shed 11 bases and J 3 bases; nucleotides not matched to a gene: 4. Supplemented by reference TRBV2 and TRBJ1-5, the full variable domain reads EPEVTQTPSHQVTQMGQEVILRCVPISNHLYFYWYRQILGQKVEFLVSFYNNEISEKSEIFDDQFSVERPDGSNFTLKIRSTKLEDSAMYFCARDSPNQPQHFGDGTRLSIL.

The chain combines TRBV25-1 with TRBJ1-2, with no clear D. This CDR3 comprises 17 residues. The V end was cut by 3 bases, the J end by 7 bases, with 24 bases between. Per the germline V gene, CDR1 is MGHDK and CDR2 is SYGVNS. This CDR3 reads CASSEGISWAQISGYTF. The DNA for the CDR3 is TGTGCCAGCAGTGAGGGTATTTCTTGGGCGCAGATTTCTGGCTACACCTTC.

Ten or more counts support this clonotype. The chain joins TRBV7-2 to TRBJ1-1; 7 bases are a match to TRBD1. Losses at the gene ends were 3 bases for V and 1 base for J; bases not matched to a gene: 2. This CDR3 has 14 amino acids. Germline assignment: CDR1 SGHTA and CDR2 FQGNSA. The CDR3 DNA follows: TGTGCCAGCAGCTTTCAGGGGGGGAACACTGAAGCTTTCTTT. Encoded protein: CASSFQGGNTEAFF.

The sample holds many counts of this clonotype. The rearrangement uses TRBV20-1 and TRBJ2-7; D may be TRBD2 (5 bases). Trimming took 2 bases from V and 4 from J, leaving 12 bases between them. This CDR3 region has 13 residues. CDR1 is DFQATT and CDR2 is SNEGSKA in the germline V gene (reference sequence). This CDR3 is CSARYGILYEQYF. In DNA, the CDR3 is TGCAGTGCTAGATACGGGATTTTATACGAGCAGTACTTC.

The chain is built from TRBV2 and TRBJ1-2; D unclear. V was cut by 7 bases and J by 10 bases, with 19 bases left in between. Germline CDR1 SNHLY, CDR2 FYNNEI. The CDR3 has 13 amino acids. CDR3 bases: TGTGCCAGCACATTGACCGGAAATTTTGCCTACACCTTC. Translated: CASTLTGNFAYTF.

This clonotype was found a few times. The chain couples TRBV13 to TRBJ1-2; 7 bases line up with TRBD1. The CDR3 runs to 15 residues. Trimming took 5 bases from V and 8 from J; bases not matched to a gene: 14. The germline V gene has CDR1 PRHDT and CDR2 FYEKMQ (reference sequence). The DNA for the CDR3 is TGTGCCAGCAGCCCCCGGGACAGCACCGGAGAGGGCTACACCTTC. This translates into CASSPRDSTGEGYTF.

In the case of this clonotype: Since a much larger clone is just one base distant, this may be a read error. The chain recombines TRBV20-1 with TRBJ2-5, with D maybe TRBD1 (6 bases). The J call may be in error: the DNA end matches TRBJ2-7 better. Germline V CDR1 and CDR2: DFQATT, SNEGSKA (reference sequence). The CDR3 runs 14 residues. CDR3: CSASPTDSSYEQYF. The CDR3 nucleotides read TGCAGTGCTAGTCCGACGGACAGTTCCTACGAGCAGTACTTC.

This clonotype has just a few counts. The genes are TRBV4-1 and TRBJ1-6; D perhaps matches TRBD1 (6 bases). The germline gives CDR1 MGHRA, CDR2 YSYEKL. Trimming pared 1 base from V and 10 bases from J, leaving 11 bases between. The CDR3 loop spans 14 amino acids. CDR3 sequence: CASSQVPGESPLHF. The CDR3 bases are TGCGCCAGCAGCCAAGTTCCAGGGGAGTCACCCCTCCACTTT.

In nucleotides, the CDR3 is TGCGCCAGCAGCCAAGATGGGGCTAGCGGGGAAGCTTTCTTT. As protein: CASSQDGASGEAFF. The chain recombines TRBV4-1 with TRBJ1-1; possible D gene TRBD1, 5 bases. Trimming pared 0 bases from V and 8 bases from J, leaving 13 bases between. The CDR3 is 14 residues long. Germline values: CDR1 MGHRA, CDR2 YSYEKL.

This clonotype has a handful of counts. The genes are TRBV29-1 and TRBJ2-7; 11 nucleotides match TRBD2. J gave up 3 bases and V 4 bases, and 14 bases lay outside the gene matches. The CDR3 runs to 17 residues. Germline-derived CDR1 and CDR2 are SQVTM and ANQGSEA. The CDR3 here is CSVVGKRTSGLSYEQYF. The DNA of the CDR3 is TGCAGCGTTGTGGGAAAGCGGACTAGCGGGTTGAGCTACGAGCAGTACTTC.

The V call is TRBV6-5, the J call TRBJ1-2; D is uncertain. This CDR3 comprises 13 residues. Germline CDR1 and CDR2: MNHEY and SVGAGI. V dropped 4 bases and J dropped 4 bases, with 10 bases sitting between them. CDR3 coding DNA: TGTGCCAGCAGTTTTGGGCACAGCTATGGCTACACCTTC. Translation gives CASSFGHSYGYTF.

This clonotype was found many times. CDR3 bases: TGTGCCAGCAGCTTAGCGTCAGGTCGGATCTCCTACGAGCAGTACTTC. This gives the protein CASSLASGRISYEQYF. V and J are TRBV7-2 and TRBJ2-7; D gene ambiguous. Germline V gene sequence: CDR1 SGHTA, CDR2 FQGNSA. Between the trimmed V and J ends, which lost 0 bases and 0 bases, there was a span of 12 bases. The CDR3 has 16 amino acids.